This TCR beta chain was sequenced in a study of blood T cell repertoires in COVID-19. Data came from immunoSEQ multiplex PCR; TCRdb stores just in-frame clones and leaves some out. Here the sample spans more than 300,000 clones, 88% being singletons. The ends were cut back, 6 bases at V and 6 bases at J, with 12 bases in the middle. The CDR3 spans 12 residues. The TCR was taken from a woman aged 18-29 years who had recovered from COVID-19. Sequencing input: PBMCs or T cells enriched from blood (not recorded which). The V and J genes are TRBV12-3 or TRBV12-4 and TRBJ2-7; a possible D gene is TRBD1 (6 bases). The CDR3 bases are TGTGCCAGCAGCCGGCGACAGGTCGAGCAGTACTTC. Its protein product is CASSRRQVEQYF.